This T cell receptor (beta chain) is from a study of CD8+CD57+ T cells in acquired aplastic anemia. The overall study: Recorded DNA amounts for sorted CD4+ and CD8+ cells had an average of around 3 ug.

Sequencing involved patients with CD8+CD57+ cell expansion previously shown by flow cytometry. As for this clonotype: Antigen specificity is unknown.

The study, taken as a whole, reports: Between patients and controls, 25 to 30 CD8+ CDR3 sequences were found in common. No significant patient-versus-control difference appeared in CD8+ Simpson's diversity.

TCR beta VDJ and CDR3 profiling used genomic DNA as template. TCRdb passed the reads through MiXCR, listing each CDR3 protein once. This sample has 260,000 or so distinct CDR3 sequences, with roughly 80% found just once. The sequence was obtained from a human donor with aplastic anemia. The sample was sorted CD4+, CD8+, or CD8+CD57+ T cells (not recorded which) from PBMCs.

In DNA form, the CDR3 reads TGTGCCAGCAGCTCCTTAGAGAATGAGGCTTTCTTT. It specifies CASSSLENEAFF. The chain combines TRBV9 with TRBJ1-1; D is uncertain. Germline values: CDR1 SGDLS, CDR2 YYNGEE. V lost 4 bases and J 11 bases, leaving 15 bases between the germline ends. The CDR3 consists of 12 residues.